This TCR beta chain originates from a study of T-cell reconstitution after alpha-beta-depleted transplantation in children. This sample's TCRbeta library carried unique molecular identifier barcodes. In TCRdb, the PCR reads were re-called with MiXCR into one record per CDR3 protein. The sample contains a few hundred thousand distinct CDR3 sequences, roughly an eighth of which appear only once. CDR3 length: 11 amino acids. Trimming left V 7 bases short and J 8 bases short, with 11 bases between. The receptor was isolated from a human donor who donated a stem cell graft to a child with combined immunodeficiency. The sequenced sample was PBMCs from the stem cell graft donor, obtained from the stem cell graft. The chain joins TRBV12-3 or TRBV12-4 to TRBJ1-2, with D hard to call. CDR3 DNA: TGTGCCAGCACCCAGGCGGGGGGCTACACCTTC. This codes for CASTQAGGYTF.